The clone carrying this T cell receptor beta chain has a single count. This sample was included in a study of cytomegalovirus exposure and HLA in healthy donors. Across the whole study: The 110 million or so unique TCR beta sequences, from roughly 180 million T cells, were found by an earlier analysis.

The PCR had 60 Vbeta and 13 Jbeta primers. Sequencing used immunoSEQ multiplex PCR; TCRdb keeps in-frame clones, though not all of them. The data show about 130,000 clones, with about two thirds seen just once and over 2% held by the top ten. The CDR3 extends over 14 amino acids. Germline CDR1 reads LNHDA; CDR2 reads SQIVND (reference sequence). Trimming took 6 bases from V and 2 from J; bases not matched to a gene: 5. The clonotype was recovered from a woman in her sixties or seventies in good health and CMV-seropositive. What was sequenced was PBMCs. V is TRBV19 and J is TRBJ2-3; 7 bases line up with TRBD2. CDR3 nucleotide sequence: TGTGCCAGTAGGCCCAGCGGGGACACAGATACGCAGTATTTT. It translates to CASRPSGDTDTQYF.